The source of this T cell receptor (beta chain) is a study of T cell responses to AZD1222 COVID-19 vaccine. Study observations and caveats: Two AZD1222 doses significantly raised spike-specific TCR breadth and depth over controls. Nearly half of spike-specific TCRs reportedly target unmutated variant regions. Repertoire collection took place solely once the T cell response had peaked.

As to this clone: The antigen is not known. An end of the junction differs from the germline gene, which may be a read error.

Germline V gives CDR1 MNHEY, CDR2 SVGEGT. The CDR3 is 14 amino acids. TCRdb keeps only in-frame clones here, not all; method: immunoSEQ multiplex PCR. This table holds about 140,000 clones, approximately 90% found once. The V call is TRBV6-2 or TRBV6-3, the J call TRBJ2-7, with no clear D. This sequence was found in an adult in good health. The sequenced sample was peripheral blood, obtained on day 0 of AZD1222 vaccination. The CDR3 bases are TGTGCCAGCAGTTACTTCGGCCTGACCTACGCGCAGTACTTC. This sequence encodes CASSYFGLTYAQYF.